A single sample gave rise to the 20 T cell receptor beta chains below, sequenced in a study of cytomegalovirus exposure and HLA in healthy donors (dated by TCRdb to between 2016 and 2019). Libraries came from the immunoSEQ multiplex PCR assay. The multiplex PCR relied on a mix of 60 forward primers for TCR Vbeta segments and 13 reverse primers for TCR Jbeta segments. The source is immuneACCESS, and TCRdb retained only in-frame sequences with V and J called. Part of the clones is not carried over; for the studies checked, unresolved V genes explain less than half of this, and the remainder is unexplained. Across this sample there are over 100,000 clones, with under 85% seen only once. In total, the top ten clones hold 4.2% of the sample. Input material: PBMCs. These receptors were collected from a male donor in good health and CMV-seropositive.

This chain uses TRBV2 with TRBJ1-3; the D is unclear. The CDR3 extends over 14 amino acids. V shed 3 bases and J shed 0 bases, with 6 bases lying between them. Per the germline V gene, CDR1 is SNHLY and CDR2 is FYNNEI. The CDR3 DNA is TGTGCCAGCAGTGAGCGGATCTCTGGAAACACCATATATTTT. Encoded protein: CASSERISGNTIYF.

The DNA for the CDR3 is TGTGCCAGCAGTTTATTAGTCCAGGGTGGTCAGCCCCAGCATTTT. Its translation: CASSLLVQGGQPQHF. The V and J genes are TRBV28 and TRBJ1-5, with D perhaps TRBD1 (5 bases). The V end was cut by 1 base, the J end by 6 bases, with 13 bases between. CDR3 length: 15 amino acids. The V gene's germline CDR1 is MDHEN and CDR2 SYDVKM. Full variable domain (outside the CDR3, taken from reference TRBV28 and TRBJ1-5): DVKVTQSSRYLVKRTGEKVFLECVQDMDHENMFWYRQDPGLGLRLIYFSYDVKMKEKGDIPEGYSVSREKKERFSLILESASTNQTSMYLCASSLLVQGGQPQHFGDGTRLSIL.

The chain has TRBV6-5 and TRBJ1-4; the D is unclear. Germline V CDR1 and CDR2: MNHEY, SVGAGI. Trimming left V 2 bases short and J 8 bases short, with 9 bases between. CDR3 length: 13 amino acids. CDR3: CASSYTNGEKLFF. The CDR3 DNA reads TGTGCCAGCAGTTACACTAATGGGGAAAAACTGTTTTTT.

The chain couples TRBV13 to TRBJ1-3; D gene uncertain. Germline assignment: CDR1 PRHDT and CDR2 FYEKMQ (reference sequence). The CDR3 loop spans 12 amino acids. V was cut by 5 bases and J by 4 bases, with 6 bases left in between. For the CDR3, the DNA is TGTGCCAGCAGCCCTTTAGGAAACACCATATATTTT. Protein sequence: CASSPLGNTIYF. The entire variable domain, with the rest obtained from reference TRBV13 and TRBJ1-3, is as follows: AAGVIQSPRHLIKEKRETATLKCYPIPRHDTVYWYQQGPGQDPQFLISFYEKMQSDKGSIPDRFSAQQFSDYHSELNMSSLELGDSALYFCASSPLGNTIYFGEGSWLTVV.

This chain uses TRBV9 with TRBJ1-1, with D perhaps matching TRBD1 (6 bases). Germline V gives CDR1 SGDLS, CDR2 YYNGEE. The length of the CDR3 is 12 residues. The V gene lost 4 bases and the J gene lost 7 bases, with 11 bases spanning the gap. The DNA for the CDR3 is TGTGCCAGCAGCCCCAACAGGGATGAAGCTTTCTTT. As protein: CASSPNRDEAFF.

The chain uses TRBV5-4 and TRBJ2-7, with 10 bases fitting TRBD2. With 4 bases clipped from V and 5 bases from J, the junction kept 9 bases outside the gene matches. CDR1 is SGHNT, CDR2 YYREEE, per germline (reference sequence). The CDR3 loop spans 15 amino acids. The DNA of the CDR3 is TGTGCCAGCAGCCCTAGCGGGAGTCGCCGTGACGAGCAGTACTTC. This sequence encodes CASSPSGSRRDEQYF.

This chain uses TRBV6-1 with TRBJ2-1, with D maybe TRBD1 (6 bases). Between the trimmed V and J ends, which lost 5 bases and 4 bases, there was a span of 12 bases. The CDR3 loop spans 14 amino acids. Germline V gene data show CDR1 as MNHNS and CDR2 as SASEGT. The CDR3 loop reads CASSPLDSYNEQFF. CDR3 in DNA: TGTGCCAGCAGTCCCTTGGACAGTTACAATGAGCAGTTCTTC.

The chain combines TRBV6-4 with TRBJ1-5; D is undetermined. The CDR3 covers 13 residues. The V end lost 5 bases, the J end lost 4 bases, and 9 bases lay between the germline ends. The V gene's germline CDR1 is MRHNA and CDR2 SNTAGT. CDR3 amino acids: CASSPYVNQPQHF. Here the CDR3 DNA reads TGTGCCAGCAGTCCCTACGTAAATCAGCCCCAGCATTTT.

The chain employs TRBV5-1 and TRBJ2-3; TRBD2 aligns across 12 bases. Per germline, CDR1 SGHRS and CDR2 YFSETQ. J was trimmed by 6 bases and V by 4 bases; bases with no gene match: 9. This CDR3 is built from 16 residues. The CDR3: CASSAGLAGRTDTQYF. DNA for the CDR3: TGCGCCAGCAGCGCAGGACTAGCGGGAAGAACCGATACGCAGTATTTT.

The CDR3 DNA sequence: TGTGCCAGCAGCAAGACAGGGGAATCCTACGAGCAGTACTTC. It encodes CASSKTGESYEQYF. The V and J genes are TRBV27 and TRBJ2-7; 8 nucleotides align to TRBD1. The CDR3 runs 14 residues. The ends lost 6 bases at V and 1 base at J; junction bases unmatched: 5. From germline, CDR1 is MNHEY and CDR2 SMNVEV (reference sequence).

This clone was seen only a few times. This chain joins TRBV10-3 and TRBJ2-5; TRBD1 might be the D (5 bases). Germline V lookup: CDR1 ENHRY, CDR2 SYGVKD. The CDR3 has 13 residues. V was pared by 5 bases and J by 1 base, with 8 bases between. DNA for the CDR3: TGTGCCATCAGTCCAGACAGCCAAGAGACCCAGTACTTC. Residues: CAISPDSQETQYF.

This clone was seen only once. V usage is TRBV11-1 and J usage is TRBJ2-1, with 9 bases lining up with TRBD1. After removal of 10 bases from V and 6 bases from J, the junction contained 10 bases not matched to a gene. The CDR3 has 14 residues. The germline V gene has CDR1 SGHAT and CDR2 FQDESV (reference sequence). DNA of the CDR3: TGTGCCATCCCCGCGGACAGGGGTAGCAATGAGCAGTTCTTC. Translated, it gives CAIPADRGSNEQFF.

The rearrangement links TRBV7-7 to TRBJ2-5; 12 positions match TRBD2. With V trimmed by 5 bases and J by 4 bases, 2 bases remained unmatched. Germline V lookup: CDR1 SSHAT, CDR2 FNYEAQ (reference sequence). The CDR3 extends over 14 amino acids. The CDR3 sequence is CASSTGLAGETQYF. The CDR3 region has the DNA TGTGCCAGCAGCACGGGACTAGCGGGAGAGACCCAGTACTTC.

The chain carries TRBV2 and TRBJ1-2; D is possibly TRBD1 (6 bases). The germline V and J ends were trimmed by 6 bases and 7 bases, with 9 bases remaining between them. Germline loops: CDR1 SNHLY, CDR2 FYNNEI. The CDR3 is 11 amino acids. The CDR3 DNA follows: TGTGCCAGCAGGGGACAAGGTGGCTACACCTTC. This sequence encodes CASRGQGGYTF.

The DNA for the CDR3 is TGTGCCAGCAGCTTTCCGGACAATGAGCAGTTCTTC. Amino acids: CASSFPDNEQFF. The rearrangement links TRBV5-5 to TRBJ2-1; D not certain. Between the trimmed V and J ends, which lost 2 bases and 5 bases, there was a span of 5 bases. The CDR3 has 12 residues. Germline V CDR1 and CDR2: SGHKS, YYEKEE (reference sequence).

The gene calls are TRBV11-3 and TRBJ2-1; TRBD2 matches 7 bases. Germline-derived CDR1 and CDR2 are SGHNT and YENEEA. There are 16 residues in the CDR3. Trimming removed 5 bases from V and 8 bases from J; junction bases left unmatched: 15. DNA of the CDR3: TGTGCCAGCAGCCCAGGGCACGGGGGGTCGTTAGATGAGCAGTTCTTC. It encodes CASSPGHGGSLDEQFF.

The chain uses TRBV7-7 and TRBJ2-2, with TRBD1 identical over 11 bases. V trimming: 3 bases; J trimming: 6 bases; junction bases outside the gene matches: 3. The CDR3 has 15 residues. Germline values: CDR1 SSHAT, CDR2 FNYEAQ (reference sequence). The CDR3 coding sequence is TGTGCCAGCAGCTTGGGGACAGGGGGGTCCGGGGAGCTGTTTTTT. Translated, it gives CASSLGTGGSGELFF.

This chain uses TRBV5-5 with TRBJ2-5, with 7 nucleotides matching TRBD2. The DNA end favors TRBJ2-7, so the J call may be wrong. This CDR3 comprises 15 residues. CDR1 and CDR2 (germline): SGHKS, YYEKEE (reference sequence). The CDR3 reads CASSTFSGPPYEQYF. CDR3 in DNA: TGTGCCAGCAGCACCTTTAGCGGGCCGCCCTACGAGCAGTACTTC.

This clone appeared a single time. The CDR3 loop reads CASSPDRHDGYTF. CDR3 in DNA: TGTGCCAGTAGTCCGGACAGGCATGATGGCTACACCTTC. The rearrangement links TRBV19 to TRBJ1-2; 7 bases are a match to TRBD1. Germline lookup yields CDR1 LNHDA and CDR2 SQIVND (reference sequence). The CDR3 sequence is 13 residues long. V shed 5 bases and J 6 bases; nucleotides not matched to a gene: 6.

The CDR3 region is CASSRLGDRGYEQYF. CDR3 sequence (DNA): TGTGCCAGCAGCCGCCTCGGGGACAGGGGCTACGAGCAGTACTTC. This chain links TRBV13 with TRBJ2-7; TRBD1 agrees at 10 bases. The length of the CDR3 is 15 residues. Germline V gene data show CDR1 as PRHDT and CDR2 as FYEKMQ (reference sequence). J was trimmed by 3 bases and V by 5 bases; bases with no gene match: 7.